The clone carrying this T cell receptor (beta chain) has just a few counts. The antigen is unknown. Germline assignment: CDR1 SGHVS and CDR2 FQNEAQ. With V trimmed by 0 bases and J by 4 bases, 2 bases remained unmatched. CDR3 length: 16 residues. This entry is derived from a study of cytomegalovirus exposure and HLA in healthy donors. Study-wide results and limits: TCR beta V segments were, for the most part, productive about 87% or about 30% of the time in an earlier analysis. The analysis excluded some indistinguishable V segments, including TRBV6-2 and TRBV6-3. Follow-up analysis found HLA locus-dependent TCR association rates, highest for DRB1 and lowest for HLA-C.

The primer mix had 60 Vbeta and 13 Jbeta primers. Sequenced by immunoSEQ multiplex PCR; TCRdb stores in-frame clones only, minus some. The sample lists around 140,000 clones; 75% to 80% were seen once. Sequencing was carried out using PBMCs. The V and J genes are TRBV7-8 and TRBJ2-3, with 12 bases identical to TRBD1. The sequence was obtained from a woman under 30 in good health and CMV-seropositive. The CDR3 reads CASSLAGTGGPDTQYF. CDR3 in DNA: TGTGCCAGCAGCTTAGCCGGGACAGGGGGCCCAGATACGCAGTATTTT.